This TCR beta chain was sequenced for a study of spatial heterogeneity in lung cancer. Findings and caveats of the study: In tumors, expanded intratumoral alpha and beta TCR counts tracked mutation counts.

As for time point: sample taken at primary tumor resection. TCRdb itself ran the 5' RACE reads through MiXCR, one entry per CDR3 protein. The data hold 25,000 to 30,000 distinct CDR3 sequences, with less than 9% observed a single time. The CDR3 sequence is 15 residues long. Germline V gene lookup returns CDR1 MNHEY and CDR2 SVGEGT. V was pared by 0 bases and J by 3 bases, with 12 bases between. In its sample, this clonotype was seen many times. Its antigen is not identified. This receptor was obtained from a male donor with early-stage non-small cell lung cancer. Sequences were derived from lung tumor tissue, sampled at surgery. This chain joins TRBV6-2 or TRBV6-3 and TRBJ2-7; D may be TRBD1 (5 bases). CDR3 sequence (DNA): TGTGCCAGCAGTTACTCACGGGCAGGACACTACGAGCAGTACTTC. Protein product: CASSYSRAGHYEQYF.